This record concerns one T cell receptor beta chain sequence. Its antigen has not been determined. No much larger clone is present one base from it, and per-base qualities are unavailable. TCR cDNA was synthesized by 5'RACE template switching, which introduced a universal primer site and unique molecular identifiers. Priming of cDNA synthesis was performed from both the TCR alpha and TCR beta constant segments. Two PCR steps were used to amplify libraries, with sample barcodes and sequencing adapters being added in the second step. Sequencing of libraries was done on Illumina HiSeq 2500 (2x100 bp) or NovaSeq (2x150 bp). Processing in the source paper ran as follows. MIGEC handled demultiplexing of reads and collapsing into UMI consensus sequences, while MiXCR performed V(D)J alignment. Vaccine-responding clonotypes were identified with edgeR using replicate PBMC samples, with FDR below 0.01 and a log2 fold change above 5 up to day 15 being required. CD4 or CD8 identity was assigned to each bulk clonotype according to whether the clonotype was present at higher abundance in the sequenced CD4 repertoire or the sequenced CD8 repertoire. TCRdb reworked the public reads: Q25 trimming with fastp, MiXCR clone assembly, productive beta chains retained. Each CDR3 protein gets just one entry, which takes the most common genes and DNA from the rows behind it. TCRdb, not the authors, supplied the V and J calls. Across this sample there are a few hundred thousand distinct CDR3 sequences, with roughly 6.2% seen only once. 15% of the sample lies in the top ten.

The germline V gene specifies MGHRA as CDR1 and YSYEKL as CDR2. Between the V and J ends, shortened by 4 bases and 0 bases respectively, the junction contains 10 bases. Spanning cysteine to phenylalanine, the CDR3 consists of 15 amino acids. Kept here is only the CDR3 DNA, which spans 45 bases and is read in frame from base 1. This sample was taken from a study of T cells after yellow fever vaccination (dated by TCRdb to between 2017 and 2020). Looking at the study overall: Libraries from fractions with low cell numbers were prepared with the SMART-Seq v4 Ultra Low Input RNA kit. To follow T-cell clones before and after primary and booster YFV17D yellow fever vaccination, bulk TCR alpha and beta repertoires were sequenced over time. Two healthy male donors made up the cohort, one aged 18 to 29 years and the other aged 30 to 40 years. Blood was collected at multiple timepoints before and after primary and secondary immunization, and bulk PBMC replicates and cell subsets were isolated. The research as a whole found: A small fraction of clonotypes appeared in both the CD4 and CD8 compartments, likely as a result of convergent recombination. FACS-sorted repertoires could contain abundant contaminating clonotypes from the bulk population, so computational filtering was required. After the booster, most clones that had expanded after primary vaccination were detected again (approximately 97% of CD4 and around 88% of CD8), suggesting broad maintenance of memory. Compared with the primary T-cell response, the secondary T-cell response was weaker but faster, peaking on day 5 rather than day 15. The study included only two donors, which limits how far the findings can be generalized.

The sample's treatment or condition label is to be understood as: live attenuated yellow fever vaccine strain. At every blood-draw timepoint, two biological replicates of bulk PBMCs were collected. PBMCs were isolated from peripheral blood using a standard Ficoll-Paque protocol. RNA was extracted with TriZol from bulk PBMCs, CD4 and CD8 fractions, and dextramer-positive and dextramer-negative fractions. The chain uses TRBV4-1 and TRBJ1-5; the D gene is perhaps TRBD1, from 5 matching bases. This specimen was PBMCs, taken 5 days after the yellow fever booster vaccination. The receptor was isolated from a young man who received the YFV17D yellow fever vaccine. In nucleotides, the sequence is TGCGCCAGCAGCCCCGACAGCTATAGCAATCAGCCCCAGCATTTT. The translation is CASSPDSYSNQPQHF.